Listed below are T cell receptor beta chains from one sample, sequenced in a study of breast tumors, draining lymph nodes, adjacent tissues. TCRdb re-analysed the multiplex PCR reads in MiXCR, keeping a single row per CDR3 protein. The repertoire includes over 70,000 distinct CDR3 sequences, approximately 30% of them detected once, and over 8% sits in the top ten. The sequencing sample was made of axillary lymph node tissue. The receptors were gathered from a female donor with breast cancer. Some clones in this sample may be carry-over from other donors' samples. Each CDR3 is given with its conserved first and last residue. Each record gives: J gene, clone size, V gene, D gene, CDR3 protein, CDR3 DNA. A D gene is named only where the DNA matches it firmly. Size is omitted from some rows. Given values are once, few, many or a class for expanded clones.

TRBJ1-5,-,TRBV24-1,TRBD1,CATSGSEQGDNQPQHF,TGTGCCACCAGTGGTTCGGAACAGGGGGACAATCAGCCCCAGCATTTT
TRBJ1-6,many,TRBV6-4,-,CASSEINNSPLHF,TGTGCCAGCAGTGAAATCAACAACTCACCCCTCCACTTT
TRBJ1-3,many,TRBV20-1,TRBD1,CSALPGGTGNTIYF,TGCAGTGCGTTACCAGGGGGAACTGGAAACACCATATATTTT
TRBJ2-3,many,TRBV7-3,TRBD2,CASSLPTSGRTTDTQYF,TGTGCCAGCAGCTTACCAACTAGCGGGAGGACCACAGATACGCAGTATTTT
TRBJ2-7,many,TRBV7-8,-,CASSKTRFEQYF,TGTGCCAGCAGCAAAACTAGGTTCGAGCAGTACTTC
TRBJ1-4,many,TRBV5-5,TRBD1,CASSRDRGREKLFF,TGTGCCAGCAGCCGGGACAGGGGGCGTGAAAAACTGTTTTTT
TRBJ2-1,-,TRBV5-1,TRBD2,CASSLIAGDNEQFF,TGCGCCAGCAGCTTAATAGCGGGAGACAATGAGCAGTTCTTC
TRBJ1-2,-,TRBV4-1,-,CASSPGTTDGYTF,TGCGCCAGCAGCCCCGGGACAACGGATGGCTACACCTTC
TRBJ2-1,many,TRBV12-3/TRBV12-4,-,CASSKDREGDEQFF,TGTGCCAGCAGTAAGGACAGGGAGGGAGATGAGCAGTTCTTC
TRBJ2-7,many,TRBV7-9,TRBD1,CASSSGQGLNEQYF,TGTGCCAGCAGCTCGGGACAGGGGTTGAACGAGCAGTACTTC
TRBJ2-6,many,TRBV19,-,CASSTQQTGANVLTF,TGTGCCAGTAGTACGCAGCAAACCGGGGCCAACGTCCTGACTTTC
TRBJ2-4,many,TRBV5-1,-,CASSFGTDTNIQYF,TGCGCCAGCAGCTTTGGGACGGATACAAACATTCAGTACTTC
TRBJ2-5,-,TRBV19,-,CASSKDRENQPQYF,TGTGCCAGTAGTAAGGACCGAGAAAATCAGCCCCAGTACTTC
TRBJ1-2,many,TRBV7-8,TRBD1,CASSFDRDGYTF,TGTGCCAGCAGCTTCGACAGGGATGGCTACACCTTC
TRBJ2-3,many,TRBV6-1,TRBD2,CASSEGRLGGRADTQYF,TGTGCCAGCAGTGAAGGGAGGCTTGGCGGGAGAGCAGATACGCAGTATTTT
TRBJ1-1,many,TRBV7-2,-,CASSQRTGEAFF,TGTGCCAGCAGCCAACGGACCGGTGAAGCTTTCTTT
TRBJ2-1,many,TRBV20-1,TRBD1,CSAQGGSYNEQFF,TGCAGTGCACAGGGGGGATCCTACAATGAGCAGTTCTTC
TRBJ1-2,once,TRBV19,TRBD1,CASSDRVNYGYTF,TGTGCCAGTAGCGACAGGGTTAACTATGGCTACACCTTC
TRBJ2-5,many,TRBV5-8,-,CASSLEGLQETQYF,TGTGCCAGCAGCTTGGAGGGGCTACAAGAGACCCAGTACTTC
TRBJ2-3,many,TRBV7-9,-,CASSLGVQLTDTQYF,TGTGCCAGCAGCTTAGGGGTACAACTCACAGATACGCAGTATTTT
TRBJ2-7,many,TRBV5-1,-,CASSIRQEGYEQYF,TGCGCCAGCAGCATTCGACAGGAGGGGTACGAGCAGTACTTC
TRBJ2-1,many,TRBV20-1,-,CSASPITRSRNEQFF,TGCAGTGCTAGTCCAATCACAAGGAGTCGCAATGAGCAGTTCTTC
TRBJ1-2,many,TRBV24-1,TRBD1,CATSDGDRYNYGYTF,TGTGCCACCAGTGATGGGGACAGGTACAACTATGGCTACACCTTC
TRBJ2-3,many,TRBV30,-,CAWSMGVSTDTQYF,TGTGCCTGGAGTATGGGGGTTAGCACAGATACGCAGTATTTT
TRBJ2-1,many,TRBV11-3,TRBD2,CASSKSRRGTEQFF,TGTGCCAGCAGCAAAAGTCGGCGGGGGACTGAGCAGTTCTTC
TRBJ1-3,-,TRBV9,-,CASSVGQFNEQYFGPGSGNTIYF,-
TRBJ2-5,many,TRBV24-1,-,CATSDFQEVETQYF,TGTGCCACCAGTGATTTTCAGGAGGTGGAGACCCAGTACTTC
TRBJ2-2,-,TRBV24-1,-,CATSDLLGTGELCF,TGTGCCACCAGTGATCTGCTCGGGACCGGGGAGCTGTGTTTT
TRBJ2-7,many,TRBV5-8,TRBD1,CASSLRDRPYEQYF,TGTGCCAGCAGCCTTCGGGACAGGCCGTACGAGCAGTACTTC
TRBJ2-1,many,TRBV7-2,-,CASSQMTGRDNEQFF,TGTGCCAGCAGCCAAATGACAGGGAGGGACAATGAGCAGTTCTTC
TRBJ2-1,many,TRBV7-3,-,CASSQGGAYNEQFF,TGTGCCAGCAGCCAGGGGGGAGCTTACAATGAGCAGTTCTTC
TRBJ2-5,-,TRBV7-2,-,CASSFGEWGTQYF,TGTGCCAGCAGCTTTGGGGAATGGGGGACCCAGTACTTC
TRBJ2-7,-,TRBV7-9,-,CASGIGDEQYF,TGTGCCAGCGGTATCGGGGACGAACAGTACTTC
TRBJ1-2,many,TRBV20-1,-,CSASRARQALYGYTF,TGCAGTGCTAGCCGAGCCAGACAGGCTCTCTATGGCTACACCTTC
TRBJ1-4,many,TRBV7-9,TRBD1,CASSPIRDSSTNEKLFF,TGTGCCAGCAGCCCGATCCGGGACAGCTCAACTAATGAAAAACTGTTTTTT
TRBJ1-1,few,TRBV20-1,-,CSARVSLGEAFF,TGCAGTGCTAGAGTCAGCCTTGGAGAAGCTTTCTTT
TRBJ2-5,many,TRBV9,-,CASSSPGQGGDQETQYF,TGTGCCAGCAGCTCCCCAGGTCAGGGGGGGGATCAAGAGACCCAGTACTTC
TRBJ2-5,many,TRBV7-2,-,CASSFGGAGGETQYF,TGTGCCAGCAGCTTTGGGGGAGCGGGCGGAGAGACCCAGTACTTC
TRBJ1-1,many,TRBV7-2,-,CASSEGNTEAFF,TGTGCCAGCAGCGAAGGGAACACTGAAGCTTTCTTT
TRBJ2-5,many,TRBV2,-,CASSEGETQYF,TGTGCCAGCAGTGAGGGGGAGACCCAGTACTTC
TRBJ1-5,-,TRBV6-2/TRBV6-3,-,CASSYDRRGGNQPQHF,TGTGCCAGCAGTTACGACAGGCGGGGAGGCAATCAGCCCCAGCATTTT
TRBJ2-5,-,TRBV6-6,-,CASSHSTLQETQYF,TGTGCCAGCAGTCACTCGACTCTCCAAGAGACCCAGTACTTC
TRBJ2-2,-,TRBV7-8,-,CASSLAPGSGELFF,TGTGCCAGCAGCTTAGCGCCCGGGAGCGGGGAGCTGTTTTTT
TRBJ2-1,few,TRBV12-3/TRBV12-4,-,CASSFRSGPFSEQFF,TGTGCCAGCAGTTTTAGGAGCGGCCCCTTTTCGGAGCAGTTCTTC
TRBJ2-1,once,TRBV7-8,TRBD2,CASSSGPGGRSNEQFF,TGTGCCAGCAGCTCAGGTCCGGGAGGGCGGTCGAATGAGCAGTTCTTC
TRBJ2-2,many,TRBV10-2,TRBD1,CASDRGPNKTGELFF,TGCGCCAGCGACAGGGGTCCGAATAAGACCGGGGAGCTGTTTTTT
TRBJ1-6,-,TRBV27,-,CASSFGGRNNSPLHF,TGTGCCAGCAGTTTTGGGGGGCGGAATAATTCACCCCTCCACTTT
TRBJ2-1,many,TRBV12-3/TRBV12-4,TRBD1,CASSLGQARGQFF,TGTGCCAGCAGCCTCGGACAGGCCCGAGGGCAGTTCTTC
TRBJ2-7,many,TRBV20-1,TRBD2,CSARGRGLYEQYF,TGCAGTGCTAGAGGGCGGGGGTTGTACGAGCAGTACTTC
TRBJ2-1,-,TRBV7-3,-,CASSPYRDDNEQFF,TGTGCCAGCAGCCCCTACAGGGATGACAATGAGCAGTTCTTC
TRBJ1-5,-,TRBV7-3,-,CASSLSRGETQHF,TGTGCCAGCAGCTTAAGCAGGGGAGAGACCCAGCATTTT
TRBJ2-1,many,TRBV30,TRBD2,CAWSTLAGGFDEQFF,TGTGCCTGGAGTACGCTAGCGGGAGGCTTTGATGAGCAGTTCTTC
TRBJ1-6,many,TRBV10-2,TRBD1,CASSDRDRSDSPLHF,TGCGCCAGCAGTGACCGGGACAGGTCTGATTCACCCCTCCACTTT
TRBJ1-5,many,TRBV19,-,CASSYAGMGNQPQHF,TGTGCCAGTAGTTATGCAGGGATGGGCAATCAGCCCCAGCATTTT
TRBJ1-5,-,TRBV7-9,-,CASSLVRRNGETQHF,TGTGCCAGCAGCTTAGTTCGAAGAAACGGTGAGACCCAGCATTTT